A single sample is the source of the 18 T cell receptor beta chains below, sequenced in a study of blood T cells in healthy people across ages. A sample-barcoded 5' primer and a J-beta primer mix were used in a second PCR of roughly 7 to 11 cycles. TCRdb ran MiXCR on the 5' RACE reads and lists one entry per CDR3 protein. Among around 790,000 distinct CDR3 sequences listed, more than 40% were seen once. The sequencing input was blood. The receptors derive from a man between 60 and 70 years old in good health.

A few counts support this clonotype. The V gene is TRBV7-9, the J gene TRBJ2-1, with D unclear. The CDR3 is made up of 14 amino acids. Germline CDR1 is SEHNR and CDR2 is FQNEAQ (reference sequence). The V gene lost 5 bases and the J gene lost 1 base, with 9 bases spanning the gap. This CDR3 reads CASSPPGSYNEQFF. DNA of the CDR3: TGTGCCAGCAGCCCTCCCGGATCCTACAATGAGCAGTTCTTC.

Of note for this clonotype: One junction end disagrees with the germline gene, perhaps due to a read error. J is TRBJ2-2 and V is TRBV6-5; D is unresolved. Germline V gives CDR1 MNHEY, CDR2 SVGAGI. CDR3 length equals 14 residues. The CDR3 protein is CASSYGSNTRELFF. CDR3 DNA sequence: TGTGCCAGCAGTTATGGATCGAACACCAGGGAGCTGTTTTTT.

The CDR3 DNA reads as TGCAGCGTTGAAGAGACAGGGGCGGCTTTTGTTCAGTACTTC. Amino acid sequence: CSVEETGAAFVQYF. V gene TRBV29-1 combines with J gene TRBJ2-4; 8 bases are shared with TRBD1. The CDR3 runs to 14 residues. From germline, CDR1 is SQVTM and CDR2 ANQGSEA. V shed 0 bases and J 11 bases; nucleotides not matched to a gene: 9.

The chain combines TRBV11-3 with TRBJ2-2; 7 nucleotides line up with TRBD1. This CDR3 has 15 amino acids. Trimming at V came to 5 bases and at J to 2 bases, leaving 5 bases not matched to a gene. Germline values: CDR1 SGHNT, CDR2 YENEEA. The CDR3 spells CASSPGTVNTGELFF. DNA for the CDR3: TGTGCCAGCAGCCCAGGGACAGTCAACACCGGGGAGCTGTTTTTT.

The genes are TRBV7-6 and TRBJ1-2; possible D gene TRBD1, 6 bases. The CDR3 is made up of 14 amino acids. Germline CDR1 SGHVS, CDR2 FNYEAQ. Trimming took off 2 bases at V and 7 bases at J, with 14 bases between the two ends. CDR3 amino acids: CASSLSSSGAGYTF. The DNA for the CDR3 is TGTGCCAGCAGCTTATCGAGCTCGGGGGCTGGCTACACCTTC.

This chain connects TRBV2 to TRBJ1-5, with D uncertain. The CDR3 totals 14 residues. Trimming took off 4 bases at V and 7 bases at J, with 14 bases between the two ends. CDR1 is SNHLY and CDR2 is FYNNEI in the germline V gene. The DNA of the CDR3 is TGTGCCAGCAGTGTAGGGTCAACGACCCAGCCCCAGCATTTT. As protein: CASSVGSTTQPQHF.

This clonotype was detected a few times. The CDR3 loop is CASSQDWRDRGETQYF. CDR3 in DNA: TGTGCCAGCAGCCAAGACTGGAGGGACAGGGGAGAGACCCAGTACTTC. The chain employs TRBV3-1 and TRBJ2-5; TRBD1 aligns across 10 bases. CDR3 size: 16 residues. Germline CDR1 LGHDT, CDR2 YNNKEL (reference sequence). V was clipped by 0 bases and J by 4 bases; unmatched bases: 5.

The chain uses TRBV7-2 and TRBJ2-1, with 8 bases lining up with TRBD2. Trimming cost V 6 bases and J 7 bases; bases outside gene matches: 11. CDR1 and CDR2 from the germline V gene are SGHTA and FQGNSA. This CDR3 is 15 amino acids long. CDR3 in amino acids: CASSSSAGGLNEQFF. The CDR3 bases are TGTGCCAGCAGTTCCTCTGCGGGGGGTTTAAATGAGCAGTTCTTC.

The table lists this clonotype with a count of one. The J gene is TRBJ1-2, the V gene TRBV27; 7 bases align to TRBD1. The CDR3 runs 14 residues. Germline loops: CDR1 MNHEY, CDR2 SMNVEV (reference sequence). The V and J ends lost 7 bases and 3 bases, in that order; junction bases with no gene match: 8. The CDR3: CASIWRGRDYGYTF. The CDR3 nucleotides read TGTGCCAGCATCTGGAGGGGGCGCGACTATGGCTACACCTTC.

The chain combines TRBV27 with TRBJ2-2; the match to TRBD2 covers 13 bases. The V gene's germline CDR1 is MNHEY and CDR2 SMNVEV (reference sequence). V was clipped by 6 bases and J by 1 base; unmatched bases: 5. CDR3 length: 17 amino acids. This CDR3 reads CASSLGLAGKNTGELFF. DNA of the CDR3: TGTGCCAGCAGCCTGGGACTAGCGGGGAAGAACACCGGGGAGCTGTTTTTT.

The CDR3 spells CASSLRDRGQETQYF. The CDR3 region has the DNA TGTGCCAGCAGCCTTCGGGACAGGGGGCAAGAGACCCAGTACTTC. The chain has TRBV4-2 and TRBJ2-7; 11 nucleotides line up with TRBD1. Judging by the DNA end, TRBJ2-5 fits better; the J call may be wrong. The CDR3 covers 15 residues. CDR1 is LGHNA and CDR2 is YNFKEQ in the germline V gene.

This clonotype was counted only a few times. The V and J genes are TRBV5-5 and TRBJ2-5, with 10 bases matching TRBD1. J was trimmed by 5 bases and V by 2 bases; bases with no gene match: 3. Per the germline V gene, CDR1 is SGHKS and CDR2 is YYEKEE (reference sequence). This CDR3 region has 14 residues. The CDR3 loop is CASSLDRGLETQYF. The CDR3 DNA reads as TGTGCCAGCAGCTTAGACAGGGGGCTTGAGACCCAGTACTTC.

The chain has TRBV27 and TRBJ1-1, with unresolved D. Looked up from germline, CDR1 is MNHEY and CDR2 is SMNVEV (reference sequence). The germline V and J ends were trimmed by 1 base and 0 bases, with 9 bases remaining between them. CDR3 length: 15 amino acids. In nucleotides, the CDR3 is TGTGCCAGCAGTTTATTGGGGAAACTGAACACTGAAGCTTTCTTT. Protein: CASSLLGKLNTEAFF.

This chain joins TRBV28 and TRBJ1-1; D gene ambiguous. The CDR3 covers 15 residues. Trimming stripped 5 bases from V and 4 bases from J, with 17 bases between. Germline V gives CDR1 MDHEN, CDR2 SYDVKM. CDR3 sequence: CASSPGVGPSTEAFF. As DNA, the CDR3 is TGTGCCAGCAGTCCCGGGGTAGGGCCGAGCACTGAAGCTTTCTTT.

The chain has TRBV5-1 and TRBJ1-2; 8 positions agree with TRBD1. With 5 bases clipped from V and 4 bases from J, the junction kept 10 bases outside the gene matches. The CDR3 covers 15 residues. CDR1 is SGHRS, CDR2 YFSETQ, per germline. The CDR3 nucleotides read TGCGCCAGCAGAATCACCCCAGGGGGCAGCTATGGCTACACCTTC. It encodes CASRITPGGSYGYTF.

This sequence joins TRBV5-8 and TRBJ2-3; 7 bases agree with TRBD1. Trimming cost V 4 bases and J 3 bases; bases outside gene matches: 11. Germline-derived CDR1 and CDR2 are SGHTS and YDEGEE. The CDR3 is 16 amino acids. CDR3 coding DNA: TGTGCCAGCAGCCCAGCCCCAGGGGGATTTACAGATACGCAGTATTTT. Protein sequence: CASSPAPGGFTDTQYF.

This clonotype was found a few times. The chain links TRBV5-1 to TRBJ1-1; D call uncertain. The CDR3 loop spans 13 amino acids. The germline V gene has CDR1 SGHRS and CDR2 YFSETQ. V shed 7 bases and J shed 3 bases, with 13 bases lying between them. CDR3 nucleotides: TGCGCCAGCGCCCCCGGGGAGGACACTGAAGCTTTCTTT. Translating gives CASAPGEDTEAFF. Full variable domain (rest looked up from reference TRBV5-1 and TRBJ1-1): KAGVTQTPRYLIKTRGQQVTLSCSPISGHRSVSWYQQTPGQGLQFLFEYFSETQRNKGNFPGRFSGRQFSNSRSEMNVSTLELGDSALYLCASAPGEDTEAFFGQGTRLTVV.

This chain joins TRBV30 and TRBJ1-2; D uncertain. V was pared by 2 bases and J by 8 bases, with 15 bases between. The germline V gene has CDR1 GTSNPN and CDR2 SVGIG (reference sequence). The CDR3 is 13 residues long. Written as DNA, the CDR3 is TGTGCCTGGAGTTTAAAGATTGGTCGCGGCTACACCTTC. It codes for CAWSLKIGRGYTF.